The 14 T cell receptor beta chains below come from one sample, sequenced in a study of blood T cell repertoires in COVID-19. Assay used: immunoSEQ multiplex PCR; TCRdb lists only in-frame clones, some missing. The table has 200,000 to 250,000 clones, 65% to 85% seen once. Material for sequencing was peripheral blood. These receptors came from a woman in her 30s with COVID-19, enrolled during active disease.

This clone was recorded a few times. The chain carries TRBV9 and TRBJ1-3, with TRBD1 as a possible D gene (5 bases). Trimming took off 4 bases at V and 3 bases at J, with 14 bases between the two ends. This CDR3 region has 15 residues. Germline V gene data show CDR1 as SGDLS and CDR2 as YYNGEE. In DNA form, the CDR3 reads TGTGCCAGCAGCCCGAGCGGGCAGGGTGGAAACACCATATATTTT. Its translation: CASSPSGQGGNTIYF.

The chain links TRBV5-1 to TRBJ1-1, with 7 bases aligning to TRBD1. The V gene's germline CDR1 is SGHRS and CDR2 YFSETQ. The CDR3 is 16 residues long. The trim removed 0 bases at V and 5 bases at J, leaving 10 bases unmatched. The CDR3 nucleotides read TGCGCCAGCAGCTTGGAAGGTACAGGGGTGAGAACTGAAGCTTTCTTT. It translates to CASSLEGTGVRTEAFF.

The CDR3 loop is CASSPPPGLRSYNEQFF. CDR3 bases: TGTGCCAGCTCACCACCTCCGGGACTTCGCTCCTACAATGAGCAGTTCTTC. The genes are TRBV18 and TRBJ2-1, with D maybe TRBD2 (6 bases). The germline CDR1 and CDR2 sequences are KGHSH and LQKENI. The CDR3 covers 17 residues. The V end was cut by 0 bases, the J end by 0 bases, with 12 bases between.

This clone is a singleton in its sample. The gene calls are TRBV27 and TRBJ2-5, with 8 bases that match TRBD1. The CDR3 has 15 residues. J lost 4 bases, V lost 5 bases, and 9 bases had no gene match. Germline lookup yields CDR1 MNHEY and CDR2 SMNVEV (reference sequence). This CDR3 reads CASSRGTGGRETQYF. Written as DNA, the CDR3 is TGTGCCAGCAGTAGAGGGACAGGTGGGAGAGAGACCCAGTACTTC.

CDR3: CASRGTGSNYGYTF. CDR3 nucleotides: TGTGCCAGCAGGGGGACAGGGTCTAACTATGGCTACACCTTC. The chain couples TRBV6-5 to TRBJ1-2, with 9 bases aligning to TRBD1. Germline lookup yields CDR1 MNHEY and CDR2 SVGAGI. The CDR3 is 14 amino acids. V lost 6 bases, J lost 0 bases, and 2 bases stayed unmatched.

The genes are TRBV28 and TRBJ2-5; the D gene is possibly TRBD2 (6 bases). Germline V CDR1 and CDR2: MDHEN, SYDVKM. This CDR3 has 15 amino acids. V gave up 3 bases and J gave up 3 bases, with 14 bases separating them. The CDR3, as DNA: TGTGCCAGCAGTTTGGCCGCGGGATCTGAAGAGACCCAGTACTTC. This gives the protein CASSLAAGSEETQYF.

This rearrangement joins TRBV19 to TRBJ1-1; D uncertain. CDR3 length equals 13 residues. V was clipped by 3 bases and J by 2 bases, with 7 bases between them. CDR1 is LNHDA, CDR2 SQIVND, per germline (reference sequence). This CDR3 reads CASSMRVNTEAFF. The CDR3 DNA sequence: TGTGCCAGTAGTATGAGGGTTAACACTGAAGCTTTCTTT.

The CDR3 sequence is CASSYFVGRDEAFF. CDR3 bases: TGTGCCAGCAGTTATTTCGTTGGCAGGGATGAAGCTTTCTTT. The rearrangement uses TRBV6-5 and TRBJ1-1; D is possibly TRBD1 (5 bases). V lost 3 bases to trimming and J lost 7 bases, with 15 bases between them. Germline V gene lookup returns CDR1 MNHEY and CDR2 SVGAGI. The CDR3 totals 14 residues.

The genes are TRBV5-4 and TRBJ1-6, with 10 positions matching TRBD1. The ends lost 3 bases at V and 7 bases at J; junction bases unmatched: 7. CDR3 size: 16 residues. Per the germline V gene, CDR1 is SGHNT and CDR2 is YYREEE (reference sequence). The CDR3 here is CASSSGDRGQNSPLHF. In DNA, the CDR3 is TGTGCCAGCAGCTCCGGAGACAGGGGGCAGAATTCACCCCTCCACTTT.

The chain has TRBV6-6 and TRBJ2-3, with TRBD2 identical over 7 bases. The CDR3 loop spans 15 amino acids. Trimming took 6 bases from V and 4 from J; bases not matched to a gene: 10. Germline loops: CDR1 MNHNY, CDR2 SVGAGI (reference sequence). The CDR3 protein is CASSLGGGRADTQYF. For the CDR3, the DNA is TGTGCCAGCAGCCTTGGGGGAGGGCGAGCAGATACGCAGTATTTT.

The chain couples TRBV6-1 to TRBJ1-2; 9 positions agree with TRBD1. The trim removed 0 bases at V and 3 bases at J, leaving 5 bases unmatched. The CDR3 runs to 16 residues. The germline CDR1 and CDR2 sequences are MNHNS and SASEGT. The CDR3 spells CASSEALDRGDYGYTF. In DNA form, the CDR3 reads TGTGCCAGCAGTGAAGCGCTAGACAGGGGGGACTATGGCTACACCTTC.

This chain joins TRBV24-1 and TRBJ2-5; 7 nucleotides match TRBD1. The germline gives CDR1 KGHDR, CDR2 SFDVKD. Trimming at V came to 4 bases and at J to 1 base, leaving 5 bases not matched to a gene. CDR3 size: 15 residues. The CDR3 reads CATSDPGDSQETQYF. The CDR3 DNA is TGTGCCACCAGTGACCCCGGGGACAGCCAAGAGACCCAGTACTTC.

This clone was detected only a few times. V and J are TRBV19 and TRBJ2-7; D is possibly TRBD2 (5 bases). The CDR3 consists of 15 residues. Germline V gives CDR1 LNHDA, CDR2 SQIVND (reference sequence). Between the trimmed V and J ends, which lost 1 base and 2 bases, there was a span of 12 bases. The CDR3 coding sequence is TGTGCCAGTAGTATAGGCGGCGCCGGGACCTACGAGCAGTACTTC. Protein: CASSIGGAGTYEQYF.

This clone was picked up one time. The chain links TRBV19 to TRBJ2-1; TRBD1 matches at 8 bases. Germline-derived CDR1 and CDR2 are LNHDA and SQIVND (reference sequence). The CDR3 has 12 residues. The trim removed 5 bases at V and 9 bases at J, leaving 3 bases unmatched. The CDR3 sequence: CASSYTGGEQFF. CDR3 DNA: TGTGCCAGTAGTTACACAGGGGGTGAGCAGTTCTTC.